These 20 T cell receptor beta chains came from one sample sequenced in a study of metastatic and nonmetastatic thyroid tumors. TCRdb re-called the PCR reads via MiXCR. Of some 29,000 clones listed, around 4% are singletons. Not a single patient had been given any form of treatment at any point before undergoing thyroid surgery. The specimen was blood. The receptor set was obtained from a male donor with papillary thyroid cancer or a benign thyroid nodule (not recorded which). Some clones in this sample may be carry-over from other donors' samples.

As to this clone: A read error may explain this, as a much larger clone is one base away. This chain connects TRBV7-2 to TRBJ2-7, with 7 bases that match TRBD2. Germline V gene sequence: CDR1 SGHTA, CDR2 FQGNSA. CDR3 length: 16 residues. The CDR3 is CASSSPTSRSLSEHYF. The CDR3 coding sequence is TGTGCCAGCAGCTCCCCGACTAGCAGGAGTCTGAGCGAGCACTACTTC.

At least ten counts were recorded for this clone. The V call is TRBV5-4, the J call TRBJ2-5; 9 bases match TRBD2. Per the germline V gene, CDR1 is SGHNT and CDR2 is YYREEE (reference sequence). Trimming cost V 0 bases and J 5 bases; bases outside gene matches: 5. The CDR3 extends over 15 amino acids. In DNA, the CDR3 is TGTGCCAGCAGCTTGGGCGGGAGGGCCGGGGAGACCCAGTACTTC. Translation gives CASSLGGRAGETQYF.

Only a few counts were recorded for this clone. The J gene is TRBJ1-1, the V gene TRBV6-2 or TRBV6-3; D remains unclear. CDR1 and CDR2 from the germline V gene are MNHEY and SVGEGT. This CDR3 is built from 14 residues. Trimming pared 2 bases from V and 1 base from J, leaving 8 bases between. DNA of the CDR3: TGTGCCAGCAGTTACCGGGCCGCGAACACTGAAGCTTTCTTT. It specifies CASSYRAANTEAFF.

By sample share, this clone is medium-sized. The chain joins TRBV19 to TRBJ2-3; D is unresolved. CDR1 LNHDA and CDR2 SQIVND come from the germline V gene (reference sequence). The V end was cut by 4 bases, the J end by 6 bases, with 11 bases between. The CDR3 is made up of 13 amino acids. Here the CDR3 DNA reads TGTGCCAGTAGTACCGCAAGTGTGGATACGCAGTATTTT. Its protein is CASSTASVDTQYF.

This clone was observed many times. The rearrangement joins TRBV11-2 to TRBJ2-7; D is perhaps TRBD1 or TRBD2 (5 bases each). V lost 4 bases and J 3 bases, leaving 7 bases between the germline ends. Germline lookup yields CDR1 SGHAT and CDR2 FQNNGV. The CDR3 sequence is 12 residues long. The CDR3 DNA sequence: TGTGCCAGCAGCTCGGGGCGCTACGAGCAGTACTTC. Translated: CASSSGRYEQYF.

In this sample, this clone is medium-sized (0.01 to 0.1%). CDR3 amino acids: CSARDQESGESYEQYF. The CDR3 DNA reads TGCAGTGCTAGAGATCAAGAGAGCGGGGAATCCTACGAGCAGTACTTC. The chain links TRBV20-1 to TRBJ2-7; 7 nucleotides align to TRBD2. This CDR3 has 16 amino acids. Germline CDR1 reads DFQATT; CDR2 reads SNEGSKA (reference sequence). The ends lost 0 bases at V and 1 base at J; junction bases unmatched: 9.

This clone was detected only a few times. This chain joins TRBV4-1 and TRBJ2-5, with 13 nucleotides matching TRBD2. The CDR3 covers 20 residues. Trimming at V came to 3 bases and at J to 2 bases, leaving 15 bases not matched to a gene. The V gene's germline CDR1 is MGHRA and CDR2 YSYEKL. The CDR3 sequence: CASSHPEPGLAGWFQETQYF. CDR3 bases: TGCGCCAGCAGCCACCCAGAACCGGGACTAGCGGGATGGTTTCAAGAGACCCAGTACTTC.

This clone was counted only a few times. The junction and the germline gene differ at one end; a read error may be behind it. In the same sample, other DNA sequences code for this CDR3. This rearrangement joins TRBV5-1 to TRBJ2-2; tentative D call: TRBD2 (5 bases). The CDR3 spans 16 residues. Germline CDR1 reads SGHRS; CDR2 reads YFSETQ. The CDR3 nucleotides read TGCGCCAGCAGCTTTGGGAGCGAACCGAACACCGGTGAGCTGTTTTTT. Amino acid sequence: CASSFGSEPNTGELFF. The whole variable domain, remainder taken from reference TRBV5-1 and TRBJ2-2, is KAGVTQTPRYLIKTRGQQVTLSCSPISGHRSVSWYQQTPGQGLQFLFEYFSETQRNKGNFPGRFSGRQFSNSRSEMNVSTLELGDSALYLCASSFGSEPNTGELFFGEGSRLTVL.

This clone is medium-sized (0.01 to 0.1%) in the sample. At one end, the junction sequence differs from germline, possibly due to a read error. This sequence joins TRBV12-3 or TRBV12-4 and TRBJ1-2; a possible D gene is TRBD1 (6 bases). The CDR3 is made up of 13 amino acids. The CDR3 reads CASTLPGASGYTF. The CDR3 coding sequence is TGTGCCAGCACTTTACCGGGGGCAAGTGGCTACACCTTC.

J is TRBJ2-3 and V is TRBV3-1; D gene uncertain. Trimming stripped 1 base from V and 5 bases from J, with 16 bases between. This CDR3 is 16 amino acids long. Germline-derived CDR1 and CDR2 are LGHDT and YNNKEL (reference sequence). CDR3 sequence: CASSQGGDLVVDTQYF. The DNA for the CDR3 is TGTGCCAGCAGCCAAGGCGGAGACCTAGTTGTAGATACGCAGTATTTT.

This clone was seen ten or more times. Other DNA sequences in this sample translate to the same CDR3. The rearrangement joins TRBV29-1 to TRBJ2-1; 11 nucleotides line up with TRBD2. Germline CDR1 is SQVTM and CDR2 is ANQGSEA. The CDR3 spans 18 residues. Trimming cost V 2 bases and J 3 bases; bases outside gene matches: 12. CDR3 bases: TGCAGCGTTGAATCGGCCGGTAGCGGGAGGGCCATCTACAATGAGCAGTTCTTC. Amino acid sequence: CSVESAGSGRAIYNEQFF.

In this sample, this clone turned up a few times. This sequence joins TRBV12-3 or TRBV12-4 and TRBJ1-2; TRBD1 is a possible D gene (5 bases). This CDR3 is 15 amino acids long. V was trimmed by 5 bases and J by 4 bases, leaving 17 bases between them. CDR3 amino acids: CASSPGGVPSYGYTF. The CDR3 DNA reads as TGTGCCAGCAGTCCGGGGGGGGTTCCTAGCTATGGCTACACCTTC.

The table lists this clone with a few counts. This chain joins TRBV19 and TRBJ2-2, with D unresolved. Germline CDR1 LNHDA, CDR2 SQIVND (reference sequence). V dropped 1 base and J dropped 3 bases, with 6 bases sitting between them. The CDR3 length is 14 residues. The CDR3 protein is CASSIVRHTGELFF. CDR3 in DNA: TGTGCCAGTAGTATAGTTCGGCACACCGGGGAGCTGTTTTTT.

This clone was observed at least ten times. The sample holds other DNA sequences that translate to the same CDR3. J is TRBJ1-1 and V is TRBV5-1; the match to TRBD1 covers 7 bases. V dropped 0 bases and J dropped 1; count of bases not matched to a gene: 3. This CDR3 has 15 amino acids. The germline V gene encodes CDR1 SGHRS and CDR2 YFSETQ. Here the CDR3 DNA reads TGCGCCAGCAGCTTGGATGCAGGGGGGAACACTGAAGCTTTCTTT. This encodes CASSLDAGGNTEAFF.

In its sample, this clone was seen a few times. The chain recombines TRBV15 with TRBJ1-5; D remains unclear. CDR3 size: 13 residues. V was clipped by 5 bases and J by 4 bases, with 9 bases between them. Germline V gene sequence: CDR1 LNHNV, CDR2 YYDKDF (reference sequence). DNA for the CDR3: TGTGCCACCAGCCTGAGCGGGAATCAGCCCCAGCATTTT. It specifies CATSLSGNQPQHF.

This clone was seen many times. Other DNA sequences within the sample encode an identical CDR3. The chain recombines TRBV5-1 with TRBJ2-7, with D possibly being TRBD2 (5 bases). Deletions cut 0 bases from V and 0 bases from J, with 10 bases between. Germline V lookup: CDR1 SGHRS, CDR2 YFSETQ. This CDR3 region has 15 residues. Here the CDR3 reads CASSLAGGSSYEQYF. The CDR3 region has the DNA TGCGCCAGCAGCTTGGCCGGAGGTTCCTCCTACGAGCAGTACTTC.

This clone rates as medium-sized. The V and J genes are TRBV20-1 and TRBJ1-6, with a possible D match to TRBD1 (6 bases). The germline CDR1 and CDR2 sequences are DFQATT and SNEGSKA (reference sequence). CDR3 length: 13 residues. V shed 4 bases and J shed 9 bases, with 13 bases lying between them. This CDR3 is CSANAGVVSPLHF. CDR3 nucleotide sequence: TGCAGTGCTAATGCAGGGGTGGTTTCACCCCTCCACTTT.

This clone was picked up a small number of times. The V and J genes are TRBV10-2 and TRBJ2-2; D is possibly TRBD2 (6 bases). The CDR3 loop spans 13 amino acids. With 6 bases removed from V and 2 bases from J, the gap between germline ends came to 7 bases. Germline V gene sequence: CDR1 WSHSY, CDR2 SAAADI. CDR3 protein: CASREGNTGELFF. CDR3 DNA sequence: TGCGCCAGCAGGGAGGGAAACACCGGGGAGCTGTTTTTT.

To note about this clone: A junction boundary mismatches the germline segment, possibly from a read error. This rearrangement joins TRBV6-5 to TRBJ2-7; 8 bases fit TRBD2. The CDR3 consists of 16 residues. Germline V CDR1 and CDR2: MNHEY, SVGAGI. This CDR3 is CASGYERGGISYEQYF. The CDR3 nucleotides are TGTGCCAGCGGTTATGAACGCGGGGGGATCTCCTACGAGCAGTACTTC.

The chain has TRBV7-3 and TRBJ2-1, with no clear D. This CDR3 comprises 14 residues. Trimming shortened V by 2 bases and J by 5 bases, and 10 bases separated the two germline ends. Germline-derived CDR1 and CDR2 are SGHTA and FQGTGA. Written as DNA, the CDR3 is TGTGCCAGCAGCTTATTAGGCGGAAACAATGAGCAGTTCTTC. It codes for CASSLLGGNNEQFF.